This T cell receptor (beta chain) was retrieved from a study of monozygotic twins with inflammatory bowel disease. TCRdb re-called the 5' RACE reads; every CDR3 protein appears as one record, without DNA. The sample is made up of 200,000 to 250,000 distinct CDR3 sequences, and the top ten hold roughly 8% of it. Sequenced: blood. The origin of this receptor is a human donor with ulcerative colitis or Crohn's disease, or a healthy co-twin of an affected twin (not recorded which).

The CDR3 reads CASSQERGPTEAFF. The V gene is TRBV14, the J gene TRBJ1-1; the TCRdb D gene call, TRBD1, has no DNA to confirm it. The germline CDR1 and CDR2 sequences are SGHDN and FVKESK. CDR3 length: 14 amino acids.